This T cell receptor (beta chain) was documented in a study of blood T cell repertoires in COVID-19. Study details: PBMCs, B-cell-depleted T cells, or T cells were the source of the cDNA or gDNA that made up the material.

Profiling relied on immunoSEQ multiplex PCR, and the TCRdb table lists in-frame clones only, not all of them. The data hold 200,000 or so clones, with approximately 86% observed a single time. The Seattle site enrolled patients during active infection and followed them longitudinally. Germline trimming cut 10 bases from V and 7 bases from J; bases unmatched to any gene: 15. Germline V gene data show CDR1 as SGHTA and CDR2 as FQGNSA. The CDR3 covers 14 residues. The source material was peripheral blood. V is TRBV7-2 and J is TRBJ2-7, with 8 bases fitting TRBD1. The TCR comes from a man aged 60 to 75 with COVID-19, enrolled during active disease. CDR3 loop: CATQDRDISGEQYF. The CDR3 region has the DNA TGTGCCACTCAGGACAGGGACATTTCTGGGGAGCAGTACTTC.